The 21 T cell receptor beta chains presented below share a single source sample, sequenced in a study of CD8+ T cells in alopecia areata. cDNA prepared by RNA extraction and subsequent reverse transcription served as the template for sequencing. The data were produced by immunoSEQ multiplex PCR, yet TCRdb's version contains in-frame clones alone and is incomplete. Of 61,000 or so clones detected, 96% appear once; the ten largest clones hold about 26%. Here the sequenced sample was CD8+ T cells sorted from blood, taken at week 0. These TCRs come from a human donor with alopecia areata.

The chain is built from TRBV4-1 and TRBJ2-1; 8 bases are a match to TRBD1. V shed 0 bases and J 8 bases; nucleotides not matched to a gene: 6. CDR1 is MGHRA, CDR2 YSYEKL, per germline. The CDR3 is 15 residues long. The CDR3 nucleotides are TGCGCCAGCAGCCAAGACCGACAGGGGTGGGATGAGCAGTTCTTC. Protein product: CASSQDRQGWDEQFF.

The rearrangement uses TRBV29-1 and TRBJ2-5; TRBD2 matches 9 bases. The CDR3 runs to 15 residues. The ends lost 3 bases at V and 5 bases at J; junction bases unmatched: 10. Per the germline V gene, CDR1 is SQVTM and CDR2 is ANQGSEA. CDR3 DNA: TGCAGCGTTGATATGCGGGGGGGCGCGGGGGAGACCCAGTACTTC. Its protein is CSVDMRGGAGETQYF.

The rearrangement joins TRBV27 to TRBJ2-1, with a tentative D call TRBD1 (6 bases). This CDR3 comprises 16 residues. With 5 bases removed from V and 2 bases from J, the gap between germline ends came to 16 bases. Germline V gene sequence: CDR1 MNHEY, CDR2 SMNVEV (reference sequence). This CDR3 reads CASSPGVAVAYNEQFF. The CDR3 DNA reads TGTGCCAGCAGTCCAGGGGTGGCAGTAGCCTACAATGAGCAGTTCTTC.

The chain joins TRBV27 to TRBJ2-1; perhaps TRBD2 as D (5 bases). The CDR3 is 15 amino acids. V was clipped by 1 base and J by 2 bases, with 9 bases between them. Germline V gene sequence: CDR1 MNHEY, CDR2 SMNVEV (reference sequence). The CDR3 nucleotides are TGTGCCAGCAGTTTATACGGGGTTCCCTACAATGAGCAGTTCTTC. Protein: CASSLYGVPYNEQFF.

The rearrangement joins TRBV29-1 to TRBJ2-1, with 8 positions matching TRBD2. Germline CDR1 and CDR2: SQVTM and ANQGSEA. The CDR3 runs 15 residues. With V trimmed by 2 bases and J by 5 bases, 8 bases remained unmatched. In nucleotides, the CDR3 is TGCAGCGTTGAATTGGGGCGGGGGGCCGACAATGAGCAGTTCTTC. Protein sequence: CSVELGRGADNEQFF.

CDR3 loop: CASSPGQATTDTQYF. DNA for the CDR3: TGTGCCAGCAGCCCAGGACAGGCCACCACAGATACGCAGTATTTT. V usage is TRBV7-6 and J usage is TRBJ2-3; 7 bases are a match to TRBD1. CDR3 length: 15 residues. Germline V gene sequence: CDR1 SGHVS, CDR2 FNYEAQ. The V segment lost 5 bases and the J segment 2 bases; nucleotides outside the gene matches: 7.

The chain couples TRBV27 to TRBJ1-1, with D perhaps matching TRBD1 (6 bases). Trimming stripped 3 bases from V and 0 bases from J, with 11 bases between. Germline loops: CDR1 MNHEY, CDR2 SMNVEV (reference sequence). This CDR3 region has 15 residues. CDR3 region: CASSFGRGLNTEAFF. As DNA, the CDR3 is TGTGCCAGCAGTTTCGGCAGGGGATTGAACACTGAAGCTTTCTTT.

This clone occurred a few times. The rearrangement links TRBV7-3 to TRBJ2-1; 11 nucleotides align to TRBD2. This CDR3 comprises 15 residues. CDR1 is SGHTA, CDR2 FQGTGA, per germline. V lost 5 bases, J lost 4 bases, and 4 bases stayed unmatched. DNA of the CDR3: TGTGCCAGCAGCCTTACTAGCGGGGGTTACAATGAGCAGTTCTTC. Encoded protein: CASSLTSGGYNEQFF.

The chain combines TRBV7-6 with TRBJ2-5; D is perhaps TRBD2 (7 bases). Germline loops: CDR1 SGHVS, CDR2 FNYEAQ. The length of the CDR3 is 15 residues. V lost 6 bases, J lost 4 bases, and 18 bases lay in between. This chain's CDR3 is CASRPQRGARETQYF. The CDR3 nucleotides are TGTGCCAGCAGGCCCCAACGGGGGGCCCGAGAGACCCAGTACTTC.

In nucleotides, the CDR3 is TGTGCCAGCAGCAAAGGAATTGTAGTTCTCACAGATACGCAGTATTTT. As protein: CASSKGIVVLTDTQYF. The chain carries TRBV21-1 and TRBJ2-3; the D segment call TRBD2 is taken from the table without a DNA check. TRBV21-1 is described as a pseudogene. This CDR3 spans 16 amino acids.

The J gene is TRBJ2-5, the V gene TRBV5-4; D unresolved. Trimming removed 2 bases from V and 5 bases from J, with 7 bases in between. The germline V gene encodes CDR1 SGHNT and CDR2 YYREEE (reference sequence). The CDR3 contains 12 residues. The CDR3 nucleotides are TGTGCCAGCAGCTTTAGTGGGGAGACCCAGTACTTC. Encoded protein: CASSFSGETQYF.

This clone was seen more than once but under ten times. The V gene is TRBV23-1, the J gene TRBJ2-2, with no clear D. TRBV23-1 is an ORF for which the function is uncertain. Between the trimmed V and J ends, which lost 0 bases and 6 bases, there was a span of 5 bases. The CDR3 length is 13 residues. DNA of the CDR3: TGCGCCAGCAGTCAATCCGACCCCGGGGAGCTGTTTTTT. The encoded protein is CASSQSDPGELFF.

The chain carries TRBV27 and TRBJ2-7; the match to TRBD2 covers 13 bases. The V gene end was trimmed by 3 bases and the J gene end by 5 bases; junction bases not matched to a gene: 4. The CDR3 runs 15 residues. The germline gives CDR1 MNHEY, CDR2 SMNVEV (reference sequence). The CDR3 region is CASSLTSGGINEQYF. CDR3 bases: TGTGCCAGCAGTTTGACTAGCGGGGGGATAAACGAGCAGTACTTC.

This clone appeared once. DNA of the CDR3: TGTGCCAGCAGCCAAGATGGGACCACGCAGTACTTC. Translation gives CASSQDGTTQYF. This chain connects TRBV14 to TRBJ2-5; possibly TRBD1 or TRBD2 for D (5 bases each). Germline lookup yields CDR1 SGHDN and CDR2 FVKESK. CDR3 length equals 12 residues. Trimming removed 0 bases from V and 11 bases from J, with 10 bases in between.

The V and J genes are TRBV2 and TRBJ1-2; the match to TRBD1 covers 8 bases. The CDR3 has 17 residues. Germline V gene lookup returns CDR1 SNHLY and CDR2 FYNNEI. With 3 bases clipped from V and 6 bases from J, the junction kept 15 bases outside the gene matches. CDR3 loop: CASSEDFRTGIGNGYTF. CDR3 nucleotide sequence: TGTGCCAGCAGTGAGGACTTTAGGACAGGGATTGGCAATGGCTACACCTTC.

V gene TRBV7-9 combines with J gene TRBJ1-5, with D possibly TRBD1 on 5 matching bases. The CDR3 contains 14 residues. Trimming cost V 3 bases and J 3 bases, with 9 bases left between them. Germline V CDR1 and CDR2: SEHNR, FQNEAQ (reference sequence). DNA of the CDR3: TGTGCCAGCAGCTTTACAGGACACAATCAGCCCCAGCATTTT. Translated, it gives CASSFTGHNQPQHF.

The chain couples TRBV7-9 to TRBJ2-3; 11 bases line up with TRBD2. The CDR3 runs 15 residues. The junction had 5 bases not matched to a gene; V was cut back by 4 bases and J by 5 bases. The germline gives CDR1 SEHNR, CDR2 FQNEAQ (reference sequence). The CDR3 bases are TGTGCCAGCAGCTCTAGCGGGGGGCCGGGAGATACGCAGTATTTT. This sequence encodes CASSSSGGPGDTQYF.

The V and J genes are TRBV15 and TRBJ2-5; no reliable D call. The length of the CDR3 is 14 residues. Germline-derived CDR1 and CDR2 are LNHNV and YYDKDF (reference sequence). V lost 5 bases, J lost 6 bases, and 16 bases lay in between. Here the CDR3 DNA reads TGTGCCACCAGCCCGCACCACCTCACGAAGACCCAGTACTTC. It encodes CATSPHHLTKTQYF. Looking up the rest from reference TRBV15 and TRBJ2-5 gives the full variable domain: DAMVIQNPRYQVTQFGKPVTLSCSQTLNHNVMYWYQQKSSQAPKLLFHYYDKDFNNEADTPDNFQSRRPNTSFCFLDIRSPGLGDTAMYLCATSPHHLTKTQYFGPGTRLLVL.

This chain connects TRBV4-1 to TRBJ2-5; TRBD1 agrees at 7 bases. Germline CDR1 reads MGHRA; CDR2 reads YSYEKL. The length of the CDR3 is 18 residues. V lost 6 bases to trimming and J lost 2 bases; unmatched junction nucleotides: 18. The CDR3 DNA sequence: TGCGCCAGCAGACAAATAGTCGTGGAACAGGGGCCTCAAGAGACCCAGTACTTC. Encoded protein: CASRQIVVEQGPQETQYF.

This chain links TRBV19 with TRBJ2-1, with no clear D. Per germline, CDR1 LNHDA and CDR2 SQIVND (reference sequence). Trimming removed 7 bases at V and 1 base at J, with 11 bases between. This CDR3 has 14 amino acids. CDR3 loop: CASKGSESYNEQFF. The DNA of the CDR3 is TGTGCCAGTAAAGGCTCAGAGTCCTACAATGAGCAGTTCTTC. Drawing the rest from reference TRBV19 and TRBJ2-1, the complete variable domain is DGGITQSPKYLFRKEGQNVTLSCEQNLNHDAMYWYRQDPGQGLRLIYYSQIVNDFQKGDIAEGYSVSREKKESFPLTVTSAQKNPTAFYLCASKGSESYNEQFFGPGTRLTVL.

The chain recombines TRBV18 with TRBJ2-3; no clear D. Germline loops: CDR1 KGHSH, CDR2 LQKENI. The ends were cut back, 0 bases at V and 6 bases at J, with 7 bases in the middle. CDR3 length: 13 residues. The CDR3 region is CASSPPAADTQYF. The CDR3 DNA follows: TGTGCCAGCTCACCACCGGCAGCGGATACGCAGTATTTT.